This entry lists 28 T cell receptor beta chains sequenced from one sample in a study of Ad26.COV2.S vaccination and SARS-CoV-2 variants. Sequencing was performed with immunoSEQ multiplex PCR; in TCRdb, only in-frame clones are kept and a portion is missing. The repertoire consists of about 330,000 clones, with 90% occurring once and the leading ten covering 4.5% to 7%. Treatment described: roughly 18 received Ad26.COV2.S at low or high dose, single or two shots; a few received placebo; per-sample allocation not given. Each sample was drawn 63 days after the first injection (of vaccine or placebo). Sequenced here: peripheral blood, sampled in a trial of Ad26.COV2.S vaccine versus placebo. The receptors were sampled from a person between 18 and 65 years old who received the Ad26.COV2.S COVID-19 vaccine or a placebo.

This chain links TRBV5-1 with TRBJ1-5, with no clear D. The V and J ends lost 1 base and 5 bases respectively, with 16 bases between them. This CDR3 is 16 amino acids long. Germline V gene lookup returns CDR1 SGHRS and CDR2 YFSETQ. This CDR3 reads CASSLTGRSSDQPQHF. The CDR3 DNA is TGCGCCAGCAGCTTGACGGGCAGGAGCTCGGATCAGCCCCAGCATTTT.

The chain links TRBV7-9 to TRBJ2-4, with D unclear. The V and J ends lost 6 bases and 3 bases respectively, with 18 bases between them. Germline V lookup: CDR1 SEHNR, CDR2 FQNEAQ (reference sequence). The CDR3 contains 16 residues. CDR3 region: CASSPAGPFGKNIQYF. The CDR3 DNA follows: TGTGCCAGCAGTCCGGCAGGACCTTTTGGCAAAAACATTCAGTACTTC. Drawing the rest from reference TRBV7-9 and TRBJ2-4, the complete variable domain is DTGVSQNPRHKITKRGQNVTFRCDPISEHNRLYWYRQTLGQGPEFLTYFQNEAQLEKSRLLSDRFSAERPKGSFSTLEIQRTEQGDSAMYLCASSPAGPFGKNIQYFGAGTRLSVL.

The CDR3 reads CAIMRSSGNTIYF. CDR3 in DNA: TGTGCCATCATGCGGAGCTCTGGAAACACCATATATTTT. J is TRBJ1-3 and V is TRBV10-3; no clear D. The CDR3 spans 13 residues. V was pared by 7 bases and J by 0 bases, with 7 bases between. Germline lookup yields CDR1 ENHRY and CDR2 SYGVKD.

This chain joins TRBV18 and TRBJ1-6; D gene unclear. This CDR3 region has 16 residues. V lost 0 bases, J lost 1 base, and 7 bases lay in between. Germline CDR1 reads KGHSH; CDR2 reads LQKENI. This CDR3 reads CASSPPQGSYNSPLHF. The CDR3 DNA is TGTGCCAGCTCACCACCCCAAGGATCCTATAATTCACCCCTCCACTTT.

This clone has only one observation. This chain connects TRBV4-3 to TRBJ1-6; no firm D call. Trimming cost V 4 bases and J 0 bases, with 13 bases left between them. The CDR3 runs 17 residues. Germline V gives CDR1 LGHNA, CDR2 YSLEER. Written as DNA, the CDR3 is TGCGCCAGCAGCCCGGACGGCTTTAGCTCCTATAATTCACCCCTCCACTTT. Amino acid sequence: CASSPDGFSSYNSPLHF.

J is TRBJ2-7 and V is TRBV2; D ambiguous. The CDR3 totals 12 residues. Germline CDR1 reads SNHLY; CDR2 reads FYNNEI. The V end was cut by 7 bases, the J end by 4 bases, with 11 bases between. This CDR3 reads CASTRIGYEQYF. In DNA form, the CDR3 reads TGTGCCAGCACAAGAATCGGATACGAGCAGTACTTC.

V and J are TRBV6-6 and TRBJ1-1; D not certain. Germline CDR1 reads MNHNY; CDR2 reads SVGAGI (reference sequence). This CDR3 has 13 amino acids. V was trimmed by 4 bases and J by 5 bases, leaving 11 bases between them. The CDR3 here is CASSFPGRTEAFF. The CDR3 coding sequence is TGTGCCAGCAGTTTCCCAGGTAGAACTGAAGCTTTCTTT.

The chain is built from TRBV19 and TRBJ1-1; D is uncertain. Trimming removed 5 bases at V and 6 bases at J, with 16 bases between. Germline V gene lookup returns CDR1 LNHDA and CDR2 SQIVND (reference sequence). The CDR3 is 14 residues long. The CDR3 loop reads CASSFAVLSPEAFF. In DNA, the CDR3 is TGTGCCAGTAGTTTCGCTGTGCTTTCCCCTGAAGCTTTCTTT. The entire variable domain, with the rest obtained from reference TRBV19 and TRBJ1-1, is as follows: DGGITQSPKYLFRKEGQNVTLSCEQNLNHDAMYWYRQDPGQGLRLIYYSQIVNDFQKGDIAEGYSVSREKKESFPLTVTSAQKNPTAFYLCASSFAVLSPEAFFGQGTRLTVV.

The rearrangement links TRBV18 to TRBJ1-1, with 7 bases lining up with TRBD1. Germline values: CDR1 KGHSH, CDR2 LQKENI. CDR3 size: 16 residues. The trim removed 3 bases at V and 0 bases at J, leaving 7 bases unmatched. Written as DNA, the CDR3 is TGTGCCAGCTCACCTTCTACCGGGACAGTGAACACTGAAGCTTTCTTT. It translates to CASSPSTGTVNTEAFF.

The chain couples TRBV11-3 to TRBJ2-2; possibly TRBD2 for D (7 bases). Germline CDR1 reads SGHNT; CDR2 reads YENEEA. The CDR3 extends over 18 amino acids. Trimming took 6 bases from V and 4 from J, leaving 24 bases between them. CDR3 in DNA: TGTGCCAGCAGTTCCAACAGTGGTGCGGGGGCAGTCACCGGGGAGCTGTTTTTT. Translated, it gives CASSSNSGAGAVTGELFF.

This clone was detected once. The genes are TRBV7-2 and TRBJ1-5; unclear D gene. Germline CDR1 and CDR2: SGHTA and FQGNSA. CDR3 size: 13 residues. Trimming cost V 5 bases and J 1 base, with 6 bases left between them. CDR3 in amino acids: CASSVRSNQPQHF. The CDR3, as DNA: TGTGCCAGCAGCGTACGGAGCAATCAGCCCCAGCATTTT.

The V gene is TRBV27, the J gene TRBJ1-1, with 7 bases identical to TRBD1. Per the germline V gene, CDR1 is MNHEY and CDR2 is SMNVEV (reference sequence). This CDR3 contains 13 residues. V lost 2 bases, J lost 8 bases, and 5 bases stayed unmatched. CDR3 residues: CASSLGGGREAFF. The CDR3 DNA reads TGTGCCAGCAGTTTAGGAGGGGGCCGAGAAGCTTTCTTT.

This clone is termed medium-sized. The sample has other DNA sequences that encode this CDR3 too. CDR3 region: CASSQGLAGGNEQFF. For the CDR3, the DNA is TGTGCCAGCAGCCAGGGACTAGCGGGGGGCAATGAGCAGTTCTTC. The chain links TRBV7-2 to TRBJ2-1, with 15 bases lining up with TRBD2. Germline-derived CDR1 and CDR2 are SGHTA and FQGNSA. The CDR3 extends over 15 amino acids. Trimming removed 5 bases from V and 6 bases from J; junction bases left unmatched: 2.

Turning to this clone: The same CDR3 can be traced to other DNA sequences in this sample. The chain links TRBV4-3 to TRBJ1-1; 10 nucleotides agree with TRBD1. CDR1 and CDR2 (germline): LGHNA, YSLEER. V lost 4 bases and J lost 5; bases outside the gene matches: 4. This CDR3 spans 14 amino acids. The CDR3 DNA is TGCGCCAGCAGCCCAGGACAGGGGGGAACTGAAGCTTTCTTT. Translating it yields CASSPGQGGTEAFF.

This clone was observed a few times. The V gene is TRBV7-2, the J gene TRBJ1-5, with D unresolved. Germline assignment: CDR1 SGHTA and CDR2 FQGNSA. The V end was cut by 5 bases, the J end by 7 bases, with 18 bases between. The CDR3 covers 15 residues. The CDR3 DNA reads TGTGCCAGCAGCCTGGAAGGGTCTTCGGTCCAGCCCCAGCATTTT. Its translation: CASSLEGSSVQPQHF.

The CDR3 DNA follows: TGTGCCAGCAGTGGGGACAGTTATGATCAGCCCCAGCATTTT. It yields the protein CASSGDSYDQPQHF. The chain uses TRBV28 and TRBJ1-5; 7 bases fit TRBD1. Germline trimming cut 5 bases from V and 5 bases from J; bases unmatched to any gene: 6. In germline, CDR1 is MDHEN, CDR2 SYDVKM. The CDR3 is made up of 14 amino acids.

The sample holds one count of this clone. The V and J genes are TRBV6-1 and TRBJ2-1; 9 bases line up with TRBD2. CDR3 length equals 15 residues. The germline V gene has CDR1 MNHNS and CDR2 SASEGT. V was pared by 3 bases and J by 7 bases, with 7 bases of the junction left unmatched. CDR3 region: CASSESGGRRNEQFF. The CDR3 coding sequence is TGTGCCAGCAGTGAGAGCGGGGGGAGGAGGAATGAGCAGTTCTTC.

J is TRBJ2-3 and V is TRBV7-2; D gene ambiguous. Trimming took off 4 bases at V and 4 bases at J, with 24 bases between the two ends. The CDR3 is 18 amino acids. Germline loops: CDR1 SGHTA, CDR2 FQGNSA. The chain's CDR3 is CASSSPFLSGPRADTQYF. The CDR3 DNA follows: TGTGCCAGCAGCTCACCGTTTCTATCCGGGCCAAGAGCAGATACGCAGTATTTT.

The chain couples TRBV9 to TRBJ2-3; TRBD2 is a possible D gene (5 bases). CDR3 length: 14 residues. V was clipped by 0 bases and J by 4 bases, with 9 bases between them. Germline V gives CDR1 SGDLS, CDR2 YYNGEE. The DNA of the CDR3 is TGTGCCAGCAGCGTAGAGACTATGGCAGATACGCAGTATTTT. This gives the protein CASSVETMADTQYF.

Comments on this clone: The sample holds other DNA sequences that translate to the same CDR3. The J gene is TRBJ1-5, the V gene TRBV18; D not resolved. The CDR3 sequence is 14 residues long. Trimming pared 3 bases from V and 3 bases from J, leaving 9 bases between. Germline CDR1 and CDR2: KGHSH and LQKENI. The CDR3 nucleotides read TGTGCCAGCTCACCTGGAGGGTCCAATCAGCCCCAGCATTTT. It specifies CASSPGGSNQPQHF.

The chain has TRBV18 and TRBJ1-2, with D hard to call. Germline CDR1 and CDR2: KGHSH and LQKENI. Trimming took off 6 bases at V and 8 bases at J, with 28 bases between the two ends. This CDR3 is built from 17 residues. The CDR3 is CASSQKETLTITMGYTF. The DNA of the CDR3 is TGTGCCAGCTCGCAGAAGGAGACACTTACCATCACTATGGGCTACACCTTC.

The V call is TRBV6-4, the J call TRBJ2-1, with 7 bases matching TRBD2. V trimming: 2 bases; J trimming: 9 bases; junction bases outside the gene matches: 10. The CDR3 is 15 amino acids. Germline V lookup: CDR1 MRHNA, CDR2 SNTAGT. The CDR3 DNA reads TGTGCCAGCAGTGACGATCCCGGGAGGAATAGTGAGCAGTTCTTC. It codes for CASSDDPGRNSEQFF.

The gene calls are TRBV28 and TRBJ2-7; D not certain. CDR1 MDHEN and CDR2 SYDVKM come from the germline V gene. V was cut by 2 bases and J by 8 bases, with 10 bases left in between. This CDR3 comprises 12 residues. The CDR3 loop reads CASSLGIGKQYF. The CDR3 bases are TGTGCCAGCAGTTTAGGGATCGGTAAGCAGTACTTC.

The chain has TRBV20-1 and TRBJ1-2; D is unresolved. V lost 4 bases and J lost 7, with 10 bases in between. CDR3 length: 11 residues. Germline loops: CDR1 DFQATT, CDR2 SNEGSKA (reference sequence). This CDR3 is CSATEGGGYTF. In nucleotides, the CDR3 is TGCAGTGCTACAGAGGGAGGTGGCTACACCTTC.

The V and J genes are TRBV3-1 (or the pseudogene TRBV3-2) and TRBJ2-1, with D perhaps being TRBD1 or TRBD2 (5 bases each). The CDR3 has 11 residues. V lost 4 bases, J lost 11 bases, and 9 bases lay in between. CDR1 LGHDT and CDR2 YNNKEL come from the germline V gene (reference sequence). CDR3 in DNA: TGTGCCAGCAGCCGGGTGGGACAGCAGTTCTTC. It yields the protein CASSRVGQQFF.

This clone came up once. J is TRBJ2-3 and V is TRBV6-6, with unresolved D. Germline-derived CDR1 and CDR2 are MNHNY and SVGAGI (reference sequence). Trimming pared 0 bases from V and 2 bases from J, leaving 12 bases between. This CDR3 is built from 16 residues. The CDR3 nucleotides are TGTGCCAGCAGTTACTCTCGGCTGGAACTCACAGATACGCAGTATTTT. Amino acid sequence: CASSYSRLELTDTQYF.

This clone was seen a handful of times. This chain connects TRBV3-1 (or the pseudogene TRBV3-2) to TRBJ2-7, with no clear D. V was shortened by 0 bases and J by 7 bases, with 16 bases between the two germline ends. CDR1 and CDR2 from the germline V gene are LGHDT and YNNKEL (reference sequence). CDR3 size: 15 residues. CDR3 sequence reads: CASSQERDYGREQYV. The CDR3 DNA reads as TGTGCCAGCAGCCAAGAAAGGGATTACGGTAGGGAGCAGTACGTC.

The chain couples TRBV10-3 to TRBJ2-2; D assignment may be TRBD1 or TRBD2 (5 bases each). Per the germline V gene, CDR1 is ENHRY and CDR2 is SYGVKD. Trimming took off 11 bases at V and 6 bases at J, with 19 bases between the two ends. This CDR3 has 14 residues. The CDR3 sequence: CASTRDPKAGELFF. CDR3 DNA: TGTGCCTCAACCCGGGACCCGAAGGCCGGGGAGCTGTTTTTT.